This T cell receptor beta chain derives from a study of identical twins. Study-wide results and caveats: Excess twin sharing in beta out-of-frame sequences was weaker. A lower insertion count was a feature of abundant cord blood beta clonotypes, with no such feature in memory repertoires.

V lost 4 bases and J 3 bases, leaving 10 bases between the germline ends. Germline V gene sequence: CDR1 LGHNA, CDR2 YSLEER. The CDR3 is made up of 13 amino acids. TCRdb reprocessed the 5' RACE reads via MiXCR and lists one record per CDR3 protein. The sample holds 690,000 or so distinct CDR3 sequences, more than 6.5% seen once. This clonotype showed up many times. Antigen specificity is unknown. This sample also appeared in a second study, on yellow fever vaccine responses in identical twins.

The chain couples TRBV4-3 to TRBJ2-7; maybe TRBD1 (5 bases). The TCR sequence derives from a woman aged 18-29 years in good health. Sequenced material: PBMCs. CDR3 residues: CASSPDRYYEQYF. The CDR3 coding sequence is TGCGCCAGCAGCCCCGACAGATACTACGAGCAGTACTTC.